Listed below are T cell receptor beta chains from one sample, sequenced in a study of T cells in narcolepsy. The assay was immunoSEQ multiplex PCR, and TCRdb's table has in-frame clones only and misses some. The top ten clones hold 1% to 1.3% of a sample with approximately 30,000 clones, approximately 89% of them seen once. Sequencing used CD45RA- memory CD4+ T cells from PBMCs. The source is a human donor with narcolepsy. Each CDR3 is given with its conserved first and last residue. Each record gives: CDR3 DNA, CDR3 protein, V gene, clone size, D gene, J gene. A D gene is named only where the DNA matches it firmly. Rows give clone size only sometimes, using once, few, many, or a class for an expanded clone.

DNA: TGTGCCAGCAGTGGGGTGGGGTCCTACGAGCAGTACTTC; CDR3: CASSGVGSYEQYF; V: TRBV2; size: -; D: -; J: TRBJ2-7
DNA: TGTGCCAGCAGCCCCCTACAGGAGCCTAATGAAAAACTGTTTTTT; CDR3: CASSPLQEPNEKLFF; V: TRBV14; size: -; D: -; J: TRBJ1-4
DNA: TGTGCCAGCAGCCAAGGACAGTTAGATTCACCCCTCCACTTT; CDR3: CASSQGQLDSPLHF; V: TRBV9; size: -; D: -; J: TRBJ1-6
DNA: TGCGCCAGCAGCCAAGAGGCGCTAGCGGGGGGGATCCAAGAGACCCAGTACTTC; CDR3: CASSQEALAGGIQETQYF; V: TRBV4-1; size: -; D: TRBD2; J: TRBJ2-5
DNA: TGTGCCAGCACCCCGGGTGGTATGAACACTGAAGCTTTCTTT; CDR3: CASTPGGMNTEAFF; V: TRBV28; size: -; D: -; J: TRBJ1-1
DNA: TGTGCCAGCAGCCGGACAGGGGATACGCAGTATTTT; CDR3: CASSRTGDTQYF; V: TRBV7-6; size: -; D: TRBD1; J: TRBJ2-3
DNA: TGTGCCAGCAGTGGACAGTTCCTGAACACTGAAGCTTTCTTT; CDR3: CASSGQFLNTEAFF; V: TRBV6-5; size: -; D: -; J: TRBJ1-1
DNA: TGCAGCGTTGACCACACAGATACGCAGTATTTT; CDR3: CSVDHTDTQYF; V: TRBV29-1; size: -; D: -; J: TRBJ2-3
DNA: TGCGCCAGCAGCCAAGGGTGGGGGGGCGATGAAAAACTGTTTTTT; CDR3: CASSQGWGGDEKLFF; V: TRBV4-1; size: -; D: -; J: TRBJ1-4
DNA: TGCGCCAGCAGCGACCAAGAGACCCAGTACTTC; CDR3: CASSDQETQYF; V: TRBV5-1; size: -; D: -; J: TRBJ2-5
DNA: TGTGCCAGCTCCAGTGGACAGGGGACGAACACTGAAGCTTTCTTT; CDR3: CASSSGQGTNTEAFF; V: TRBV18; size: -; D: TRBD1; J: TRBJ1-1
DNA: TGTGCCAGTAGTATGTTTGGTCTAGTGGCAGGGACCGGGGAGCTGTTTTTT; CDR3: CASSMFGLVAGTGELFF; V: TRBV19; size: -; D: -; J: TRBJ2-2
DNA: TGTGCCAGCAGTGGTGAATCACCCCTCCACTTT; CDR3: CASSGESPLHF; V: TRBV2; size: -; D: -; J: TRBJ1-6
DNA: TGTGCCAGCTCACAAGGACAGGGGCCGCCGTGGGCCCAGCATTTT; CDR3: CASSQGQGPPWAQHF; V: TRBV18; size: -; D: TRBD1; J: TRBJ1-5
DNA: TGTGCCAGCAGAGGGGACACGGGCAACGAGCAGTACTTC; CDR3: CASRGDTGNEQYF; V: TRBV2; size: -; D: -; J: TRBJ2-7
DNA: TGTGCCAGCAGTGAATCGCACTCCCCCCAAGAGACCCAGTACTTC; CDR3: CASSESHSPQETQYF; V: TRBV2; size: -; D: -; J: TRBJ2-5
DNA: TGTGCCAGCAGACCGACAGGAGGCAAAAACATTCAGTACTTC; CDR3: CASRPTGGKNIQYF; V: TRBV7-2; size: -; D: -; J: TRBJ2-4
DNA: TGTGCCAGCAGCCCGGGCTGGGGGACCTACAATGAGCAGTTCTTC; CDR3: CASSPGWGTYNEQFF; V: TRBV5-4; size: -; D: -; J: TRBJ2-1
DNA: TGCGCCAGCAGCTTGGGCAGGGAAAAAGAGACCCAGTACTTC; CDR3: CASSLGREKETQYF; V: TRBV5-1; size: -; D: -; J: TRBJ2-5
DNA: TGTGCCAGCAGCTTAGGAGTTCCAGGGGTGAACACTGAAGCTTTCTTT; CDR3: CASSLGVPGVNTEAFF; V: TRBV7-9; size: -; D: -; J: TRBJ1-1
DNA: TGTGCCAGCAGCTTGGGTCAGGGCTTTGGGACAGATACGCAGTATTTT; CDR3: CASSLGQGFGTDTQYF; V: TRBV5-5; size: -; D: -; J: TRBJ2-3
DNA: TGTGCCAGCAGTGAACCCCGGGAGGGAAATTCACCCCTCCACTTT; CDR3: CASSEPREGNSPLHF; V: TRBV6-1; size: -; D: -; J: TRBJ1-6
DNA: TGTGCCAGCAGCTTAGACCTCACCGGGGAGCTGTTTTTT; CDR3: CASSLDLTGELFF; V: TRBV7-2; size: -; D: -; J: TRBJ2-2
DNA: TGTGCCACCAGCAGAGTATCACTAGCTGGCGAGCAGTACTTC; CDR3: CATSRVSLAGEQYF; V: TRBV15; size: -; D: -; J: TRBJ2-7
DNA: TGTGCCAGTAGTACCACAGGGGACACCTATAATTCACCCCTCCACTTT; CDR3: CASSTTGDTYNSPLHF; V: TRBV19; size: -; D: TRBD1; J: TRBJ1-6
DNA: TGCGCCAGCAGCAACACCGGGACGATGGGTTATGAGCAGTTCTTC; CDR3: CASSNTGTMGYEQFF; V: TRBV4-1; size: once; D: -; J: TRBJ2-1